This TCR beta chain was sequenced for a study of CD8 T cells in ankylosing spondylitis listed by TCRdb under 2017. As for the study more broadly: T cell receptor beta repertoires were profiled in healthy donors and ankylosing spondylitis patients so that disease-linked TCR variants could be found. Peripheral blood was sampled, and synovial fluid was also collected from ankylosing spondylitis patients. The full study cohort comprised 20 to 30 ankylosing spondylitis patients and 85 to 120 healthy donors.

The reads were generated on an Illumina HiSeq 2500. Quantitative 5'-RACE with molecular barcodes was the method used to prepare the TCR beta libraries. In the original analysis: A new computational method, built on a probabilistic model of VDJ rearrangement, was used to identify disease-linked TCR variants. Clones were called with MiXCR by TCRdb after fastp trimmed the public reads at Q25, and only in-frame beta chains were retained. CDR3 protein sequences are deduplicated, and each keeps its most common genes and DNA. TCRdb's processing, not the authors' own work, is the source of the V and J calls. For this sample the table gives around 160,000 distinct CDR3 sequences, of which more than 9% were detected only once. The top ten hold just under 30% of the sample. Ten or more counts support this clonotype. The specificity of this receptor is unknown. No per-base quality is available; no much larger clone lies one base away.

Points the paper makes about the study in general: Significant enrichment of the disease-linked clones was reported in matched synovial fluid samples from ankylosing spondylitis patients. The disease-linked clones showed a CD8+ phenotype and occurred at relatively low frequencies in peripheral blood. Some TCR beta motif variants had previously been reported in synovial fluid and blood of reactive arthritis patients, which suggested common disease-initiation mechanisms. Blood from ankylosing spondylitis patients appeared to be characterized by a TCR beta motif composed of eight or nine highly homologous amino acid variants.

The V end loses 2 bases and the J end loses 2 bases, and a stretch of 10 bases separates them. As encoded in the germline V gene (reference sequence), CDR1 is PRHDT while CDR2 is FYEKMQ. The CDR3 contains 14 residues, cysteine and phenylalanine counted. This entry keeps only the CDR3 DNA: 42 bases, framed from base 1. Sequenced sample: blood, either unsorted or a sorted T cell fraction (not recorded which). The chain uses TRBV13 and TRBJ2-7; the D gene is not confidently resolved. This sequence originates from a male donor with ankylosing spondylitis or in good health (not recorded which). The sequence in DNA is TGTGCCAGCAGCTTATCGGCCACCACCTACGAGCAGTACTTC. This codes for CASSLSATTYEQYF.